This passage covers 22 T cell receptor beta chains from one sample sequenced in a study of blood T cell repertoires in COVID-19. Libraries were prepared by immunoSEQ multiplex PCR; TCRdb keeps only in-frame clonotypes and omits some of them. Among approximately 72,000 clones listed, approximately 86% were seen once. Sequenced input: peripheral blood. These receptors were collected from a woman in her sixties or seventies with acute or convalescent COVID-19.

V is TRBV2 and J is TRBJ2-3, with D uncertain. V was cut by 8 bases and J by 6 bases, with 3 bases left in between. This CDR3 comprises 9 residues. Looked up from germline, CDR1 is SNHLY and CDR2 is FYNNEI. The CDR3 sequence: CASGDTQYF. In DNA, the CDR3 is TGTGCCAGCGGCGATACGCAGTATTTT. The complete variable domain, with remaining parts taken from reference TRBV2 and TRBJ2-3, reads EPEVTQTPSHQVTQMGQEVILRCVPISNHLYFYWYRQILGQKVEFLVSFYNNEISEKSEIFDDQFSVERPDGSNFTLKIRSTKLEDSAMYFCASGDTQYFGPGTRLTVL.

This clone is a singleton in its sample. CDR3 residues: CASSLGNRDRPEQYF. The CDR3 DNA reads as TGTGCCAGCAGTTTAGGGAACCGGGACAGACCCGAGCAGTACTTC. V and J are TRBV28 and TRBJ2-7, with 7 bases fitting TRBD1. This CDR3 contains 15 residues. In germline, CDR1 is MDHEN, CDR2 SYDVKM. V gave up 2 bases and J gave up 6 bases; unmatched junction bases: 10.

This sequence joins TRBV2 and TRBJ2-1, with a weak D call TRBD1 (7 bases). CDR1 and CDR2 from the germline V gene are SNHLY and FYNNEI. V lost 5 bases and J 4 bases, leaving 15 bases between the germline ends. CDR3 length equals 15 residues. CDR3 nucleotides: TGTGCCAGCAGTTCCCGCCAGGGGGGATACAATGAGCAGTTCTTC. Residues: CASSSRQGGYNEQFF. Complete variable domain (other parts from reference TRBV2 and TRBJ2-1): EPEVTQTPSHQVTQMGQEVILRCVPISNHLYFYWYRQILGQKVEFLVSFYNNEISEKSEIFDDQFSVERPDGSNFTLKIRSTKLEDSAMYFCASSSRQGGYNEQFFGPGTRLTVL.

The rearrangement links TRBV9 to TRBJ2-5; D is undetermined. V was clipped by 1 base and J by 1 base, with 8 bases between them. The CDR3 is made up of 14 amino acids. The germline V gene encodes CDR1 SGDLS and CDR2 YYNGEE. The DNA of the CDR3 is TGTGCCAGCAGCGTAAGAGCAATCCAAGAGACCCAGTACTTC. Residues: CASSVRAIQETQYF.

The genes are TRBV7-9 and TRBJ2-7; 7 bases are shared with TRBD1. The V gene's germline CDR1 is SEHNR and CDR2 FQNEAQ (reference sequence). CDR3 length: 17 residues. After removal of 5 bases from V and 1 base from J, the junction contained 14 bases not matched to a gene. The CDR3 DNA sequence: TGTGCCAGCAGCCTGAGGAAGGACAGGATCAAATCCTACGAGCAGTACTTC. It translates to CASSLRKDRIKSYEQYF.

J is TRBJ2-3 and V is TRBV3-1 (or the pseudogene TRBV3-2); no clear D gene. This CDR3 contains 14 residues. Germline V CDR1 and CDR2: LGHDT, YNNKEL (reference sequence). The V and J ends lost 1 base and 2 bases respectively, with 7 bases between them. The CDR3 sequence is CASSQGAATDTQYF. The CDR3 DNA reads as TGTGCCAGCAGCCAAGGGGCAGCCACAGATACGCAGTATTTT.

This chain uses TRBV9 with TRBJ1-1; the D is unclear. This CDR3 is built from 13 residues. V lost 0 bases to trimming and J lost 3 bases, with 6 bases between them. Germline values: CDR1 SGDLS, CDR2 YYNGEE. CDR3 residues: CASSVGLDTEAFF. CDR3 DNA: TGTGCCAGCAGCGTAGGGCTGGACACTGAAGCTTTCTTT.

In this sample, this clone turned up once. This chain uses TRBV29-1 with TRBJ2-1; D might be TRBD1 (6 bases). CDR1 is SQVTM, CDR2 ANQGSEA, per germline. Trimming removed 5 bases from V and 7 bases from J, with 15 bases in between. This CDR3 is 13 amino acids long. The CDR3 nucleotides read TGCAGCGTTCCAAGGACAGCCCTTAATGAGCAGTTCTTC. Its translation: CSVPRTALNEQFF.

V gene TRBV5-1 combines with J gene TRBJ2-3; possibly TRBD1 for D (8 bases). Germline lookup yields CDR1 SGHRS and CDR2 YFSETQ. The CDR3 is 14 residues long. Trimming left V 7 bases short and J 4 bases short, with 16 bases between. The CDR3 loop is CASGLQGGADTQYF. CDR3 nucleotides: TGCGCCAGCGGATTACAGGGGGGGGCAGATACGCAGTATTTT.

This rearrangement joins TRBV6-5 to TRBJ1-6; 7 nucleotides line up with TRBD1. J was trimmed by 9 bases and V by 8 bases; bases with no gene match: 4. The CDR3 is made up of 12 amino acids. Germline-derived CDR1 and CDR2 are MNHEY and SVGAGI. The CDR3 coding sequence is TGTGCCAGCCGTCAGGGGGGTTCACCCCTCCACTTT. Protein product: CASRQGGSPLHF.

This clone was observed once. This chain links TRBV5-1 with TRBJ2-1; unclear D gene. The CDR3 runs 16 residues. The germline CDR1 and CDR2 sequences are SGHRS and YFSETQ. V lost 0 bases and J 5 bases, leaving 15 bases between the germline ends. The CDR3 DNA reads TGCGCCAGCAGCTTGGGCCCAGTCCGAACCCACAATGAGCAGTTCTTC. Its protein product is CASSLGPVRTHNEQFF.

In this sample, this clone turned up once. The chain recombines TRBV19 with TRBJ2-1; 7 bases agree with TRBD2. Trimming removed 4 bases from V and 5 bases from J; junction bases left unmatched: 8. CDR3 size: 15 residues. Germline-derived CDR1 and CDR2 are LNHDA and SQIVND (reference sequence). The chain's CDR3 is CASSRVSGINNEQFF. CDR3 in DNA: TGTGCCAGTAGTAGAGTCAGCGGGATAAACAATGAGCAGTTCTTC.

The rearrangement uses TRBV24-1 and TRBJ1-4, with 9 nucleotides matching TRBD1. This CDR3 region has 15 residues. J lost 10 bases, V lost 1 base, and 6 bases had no gene match. The germline gives CDR1 KGHDR, CDR2 SFDVKD. The CDR3 DNA is TGTGCCACCAGTGATTTTTGGGACAGGGATTTAAAACTGTTTTTT. Protein: CATSDFWDRDLKLFF.

This clone was counted between two and nine times. The chain employs TRBV7-9 and TRBJ1-1; tentative D call: TRBD1 (6 bases). Trimming stripped 5 bases from V and 1 base from J, with 14 bases between. This CDR3 has 15 residues. Germline V CDR1 and CDR2: SEHNR, FQNEAQ (reference sequence). The CDR3 bases are TGTGCCAGCAGCGACACAGGGCTTGGGAACACTGAAGCTTTCTTT. Amino acids: CASSDTGLGNTEAFF.

The chain couples TRBV4-2 to TRBJ2-2; tentative D call: TRBD2 (5 bases). Germline V gene data show CDR1 as LGHNA and CDR2 as YNFKEQ. V lost 1 base and J lost 1, with 13 bases in between. CDR3 size: 17 residues. CDR3 sequence: CASSQVTRGLNTGELFF. The DNA for the CDR3 is TGTGCCAGCAGCCAAGTAACTCGCGGGCTGAACACCGGGGAGCTGTTTTTT.

The chain is built from TRBV6-6 and TRBJ2-7; the D is unclear. The V end lost 7 bases, the J end lost 0 bases, and 16 bases lay between the germline ends. The CDR3 loop spans 15 amino acids. The V gene's germline CDR1 is MNHNY and CDR2 SVGAGI (reference sequence). This CDR3 reads CASTELLAGSYEQYF. CDR3 coding DNA: TGTGCCAGCACCGAGTTATTAGCTGGCTCCTACGAGCAGTACTTC.

This chain joins TRBV12-3 or TRBV12-4 and TRBJ2-1; D unresolved. V was cut by 4 bases and J by 11 bases, with 9 bases left in between. The CDR3 extends over 11 amino acids. CDR3 sequence (DNA): TGTGCCAGCAGTTCAGGCCGGCAGCAGTTCTTC. This codes for CASSSGRQQFF.

The chain couples TRBV2 to TRBJ1-4, with 10 bases fitting TRBD1. The CDR3 has 15 amino acids. The V gene's germline CDR1 is SNHLY and CDR2 FYNNEI. V shed 5 bases, J shed 5 bases, and the junction held 5 bases outside the gene matches. DNA for the CDR3: TGTGCCAGCAGTATAGGACAGGGGGAAAATGAAAAACTGTTTTTT. It encodes CASSIGQGENEKLFF.

This clone was picked up one time. The chain recombines TRBV5-1 with TRBJ1-2; 7 nucleotides align to TRBD1. Germline CDR1 is SGHRS and CDR2 is YFSETQ. V was clipped by 3 bases and J by 3 bases; unmatched bases: 8. The CDR3 spans 15 residues. CDR3 bases: TGCGCCAGCAGCTCACAGGGGCCACCTGACTATGGCTACACCTTC. Protein sequence: CASSSQGPPDYGYTF.

The V call is TRBV19, the J call TRBJ1-5; D gene ambiguous. V lost 3 bases to trimming and J lost 0 bases, with 9 bases between them. The CDR3 is 15 residues long. Germline CDR1 reads LNHDA; CDR2 reads SQIVND (reference sequence). In nucleotides, the CDR3 is TGTGCCAGTAGTATCGGGTCCGTTAGCAATCAGCCCCAGCATTTT. Protein sequence: CASSIGSVSNQPQHF.

V and J are TRBV18 and TRBJ1-3, with 8 positions matching TRBD1. Germline V CDR1 and CDR2: KGHSH, LQKENI. The trim removed 3 bases at V and 1 base at J, leaving 8 bases unmatched. The CDR3 is 17 residues long. Written as DNA, the CDR3 is TGTGCCAGCTCACCCGGGGACAGGATGATTTCTGGAAACACCATATATTTT. Translating gives CASSPGDRMISGNTIYF. The variable domain in full, completed from reference TRBV18 and TRBJ1-3, reads NAGVMQNPRHLVRRRGQEARLRCSPMKGHSHVYWYRQLPEEGLKFMVYLQKENIIDESGMPKERFSAEFPKEGPSILRIQQVVRGDSAAYFCASSPGDRMISGNTIYFGEGSWLTVV.

V gene TRBV29-1 combines with J gene TRBJ2-3, with TRBD2 matching over 10 bases. Germline V gives CDR1 SQVTM, CDR2 ANQGSEA. V was pared by 1 base and J by 5 bases, with 6 bases of the junction left unmatched. This CDR3 is 15 amino acids long. The CDR3 here is CSVEGLAGVQDTQYF. In DNA form, the CDR3 reads TGCAGCGTTGAAGGGCTAGCGGGGGTCCAAGATACGCAGTATTTT.